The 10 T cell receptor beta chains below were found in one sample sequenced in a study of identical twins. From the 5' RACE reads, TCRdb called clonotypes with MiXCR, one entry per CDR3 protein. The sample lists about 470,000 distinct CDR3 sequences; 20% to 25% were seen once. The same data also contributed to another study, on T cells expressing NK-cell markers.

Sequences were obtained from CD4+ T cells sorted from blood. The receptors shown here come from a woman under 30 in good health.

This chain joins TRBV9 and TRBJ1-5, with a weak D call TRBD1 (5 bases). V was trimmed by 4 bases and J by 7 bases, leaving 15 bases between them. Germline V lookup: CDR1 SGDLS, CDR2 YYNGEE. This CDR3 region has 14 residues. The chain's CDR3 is CASSSWGTGQPQHF. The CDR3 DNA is TGTGCCAGCAGCTCTTGGGGGACCGGGCAGCCCCAGCATTTT. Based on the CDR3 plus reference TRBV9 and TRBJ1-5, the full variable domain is DSGVTQTPKHLITATGQRVTLRCSPRSGDLSVYWYQQSLDQGLQFLIQYYNGEERAKGNILERFSAQQFPDLHSELNLSSLELGDSALYFCASSSWGTGQPQHFGDGTRLSIL.

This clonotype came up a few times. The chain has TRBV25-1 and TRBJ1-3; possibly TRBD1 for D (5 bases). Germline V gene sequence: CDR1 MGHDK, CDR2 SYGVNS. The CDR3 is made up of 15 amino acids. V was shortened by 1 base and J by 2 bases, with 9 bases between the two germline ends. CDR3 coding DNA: TGTGCCAGCAGTGAATTGGGGACCGCTGGAAACACCATATATTTT. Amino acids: CASSELGTAGNTIYF.

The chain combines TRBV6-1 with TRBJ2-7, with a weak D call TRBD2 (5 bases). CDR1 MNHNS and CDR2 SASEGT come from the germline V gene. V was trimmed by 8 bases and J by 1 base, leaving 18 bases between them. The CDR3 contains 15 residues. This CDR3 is CASSPERIPSYEQYF. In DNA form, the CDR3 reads TGTGCCAGCTCTCCCGAGCGGATACCTTCCTACGAGCAGTACTTC.

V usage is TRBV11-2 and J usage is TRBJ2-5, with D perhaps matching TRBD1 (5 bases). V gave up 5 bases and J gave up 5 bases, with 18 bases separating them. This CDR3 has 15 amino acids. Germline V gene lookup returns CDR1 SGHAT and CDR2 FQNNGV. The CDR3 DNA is TGTGCCAGCAGCCCAACGCCGACCAGGGTGGAGACCCAGTACTTC. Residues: CASSPTPTRVETQYF.

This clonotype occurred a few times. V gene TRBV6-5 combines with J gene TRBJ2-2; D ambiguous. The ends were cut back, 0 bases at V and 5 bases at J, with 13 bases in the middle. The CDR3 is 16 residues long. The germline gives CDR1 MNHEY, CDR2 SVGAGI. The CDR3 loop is CASSYSFTGSTGELFF. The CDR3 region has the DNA TGTGCCAGCAGTTACTCGTTTACGGGCTCAACCGGGGAGCTGTTTTTT.

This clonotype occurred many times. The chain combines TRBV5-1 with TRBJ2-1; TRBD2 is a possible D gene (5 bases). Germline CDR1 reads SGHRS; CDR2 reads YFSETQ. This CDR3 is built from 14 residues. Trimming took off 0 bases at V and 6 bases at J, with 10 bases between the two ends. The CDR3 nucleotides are TGCGCCAGCAGCTTGGGGACTGGATCCAATGAGCAGTTCTTC. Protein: CASSLGTGSNEQFF.

CDR3 residues: CSAMTGYEQYF. In nucleotides, the CDR3 is TGCAGTGCTATGACTGGTTACGAGCAGTACTTC. The chain uses TRBV20-1 and TRBJ2-7, with D unclear. V was cut by 4 bases and J by 4 bases, with 8 bases left in between. CDR1 and CDR2 (germline): DFQATT, SNEGSKA (reference sequence). The CDR3 sequence is 11 residues long.

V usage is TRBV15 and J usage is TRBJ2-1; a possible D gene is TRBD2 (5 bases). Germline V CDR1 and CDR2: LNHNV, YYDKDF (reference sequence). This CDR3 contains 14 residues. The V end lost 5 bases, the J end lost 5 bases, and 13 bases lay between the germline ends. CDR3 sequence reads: CATSGRTADNEQFF. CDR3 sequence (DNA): TGTGCCACCAGCGGAAGGACTGCCGACAATGAGCAGTTCTTC. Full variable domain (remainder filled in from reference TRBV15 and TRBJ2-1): DAMVIQNPRYQVTQFGKPVTLSCSQTLNHNVMYWYQQKSSQAPKLLFHYYDKDFNNEADTPDNFQSRRPNTSFCFLDIRSPGLGDTAMYLCATSGRTADNEQFFGPGTRLTVL.

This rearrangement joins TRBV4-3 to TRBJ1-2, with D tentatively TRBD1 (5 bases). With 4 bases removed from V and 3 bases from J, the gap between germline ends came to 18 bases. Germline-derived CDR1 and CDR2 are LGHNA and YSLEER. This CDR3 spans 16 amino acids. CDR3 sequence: CASSPRAFRADYGYTF. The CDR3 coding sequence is TGCGCCAGCAGCCCCCGGGCGTTCAGGGCAGACTATGGCTACACCTTC.

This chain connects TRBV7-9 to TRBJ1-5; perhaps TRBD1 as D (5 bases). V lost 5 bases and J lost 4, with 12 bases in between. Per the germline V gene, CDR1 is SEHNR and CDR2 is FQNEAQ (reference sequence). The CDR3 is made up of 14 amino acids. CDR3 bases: TGTGCCAGCAGCCTCAGGGAGACTAATCAGCCCCAGCATTTT. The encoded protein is CASSLRETNQPQHF.